Listed below are T cell receptor beta chains from one sample, sequenced in a study of blood T cell repertoires in COVID-19. Produced via immunoSEQ multiplex PCR; TCRdb's table is partial and in-frame only. The repertoire includes about 220,000 clones, 80% to 85% of them detected once, and approximately 5% sits in the top ten. Sequencing was performed on peripheral blood. The receptor source for this set is a human donor in a cohort sampled during active COVID-19. The CDR3 runs from the conserved cysteine through the conserved F or W. Fields, in order: clone size, J gene, D gene, V gene, CDR3 protein, CDR3 DNA. D genes are given only for firm matches. A clone size is listed for some rows: how often the clone was seen (once, few, many), or a class if it is expanded.

NA | TRBJ1-1 | NA | TRBV6-5 | CASSYSRGNTEAFF | TGTGCCAGCAGTTACTCTAGGGGGAACACTGAAGCTTTCTTT
NA | TRBJ1-5 | TRBD1 | TRBV18 | CASSTRTLGTGEPQHF | TGTGCCAGCTCAACCCGAACGCTTGGGACAGGGGAGCCCCAGCATTTT
NA | TRBJ1-1 | TRBD1 | TRBV5-1 | CASRGGSGQANTEAFF | TGCGCCAGCAGAGGAGGATCAGGACAGGCCAACACTGAAGCTTTCTTT
NA | TRBJ2-2 | TRBD2 | TRBV9 | CASSVGSGRTGELFF | TGTGCCAGCAGCGTAGGGAGCGGGAGAACCGGGGAGCTGTTTTTT
NA | TRBJ1-5 | NA | TRBV4-3 | CASSQDQLSDQPQHF | TGCGCCAGCAGCCAAGATCAGTTGAGCGATCAGCCCCAGCATTTT
NA | TRBJ2-7 | NA | TRBV5-1 | CASSLSTYEQYF | TGCGCCAGCAGCTTGTCGACTTACGAGCAGTACTTC
NA | TRBJ1-2 | TRBD1 | TRBV20-1 | CSASSSGQGGRGYTF | TGCAGTGCTAGTAGTTCGGGACAGGGGGGGCGTGGCTACACCTTC
NA | TRBJ2-6 | NA | TRBV27 | CASSLLGATSGANVLTF | TGTGCCAGCAGTTTGTTAGGGGCGACCTCTGGGGCCAACGTCCTGACTTTC
many | TRBJ2-7 | NA | TRBV3-1/TRBV3-2 | CASSQGRAGEQYF | TGTGCCAGCAGCCAAGGAAGAGCAGGCGAGCAGTACTTC
few | TRBJ1-3 | TRBD1 | TRBV7-9 | CASSPGQGAGNTIYF | TGTGCCAGCAGCCCAGGACAGGGGGCTGGAAACACCATATATTTT
NA | TRBJ2-3 | NA | TRBV27 | CASSPSHPSTDTQYF | TGTGCCAGCAGCCCTAGTCATCCAAGCACAGATACGCAGTATTTT
NA | TRBJ2-7 | TRBD2 | TRBV11-2 | CASSPPDYLGGEQYF | TGTGCCAGCAGCCCCCCCGACTACCTGGGGGGGGAGCAGTACTTC
once | TRBJ2-6 | NA | TRBV11-3 | CASSTRGSGANVLTF | TGTGCCAGCAGCACCAGGGGCTCTGGGGCCAACGTCCTGACTTTC
NA | TRBJ1-5 | TRBD1 | TRBV2 | CASSVEGGGNQPQHF | TGTGCCAGCAGTGTAGAAGGGGGCGGCAATCAGCCCCAGCATTTT
NA | TRBJ2-7 | NA | TRBV12-3/TRBV12-4 | CASRPDSNREQYF | TGTGCCAGCAGACCGGACAGCAACCGGGAGCAGTACTTC
few | TRBJ1-2 | NA | TRBV6-5 | CASSYSRRGYGYTF | TGTGCCAGCAGTTACTCTAGGAGGGGCTATGGCTACACCTTC
NA | TRBJ1-4 | TRBD1 | TRBV19 | CASTIRDRNEKLFF | TGTGCCAGTACTATCCGGGACAGGAATGAAAAACTGTTTTTT
NA | TRBJ2-2 | NA | TRBV3-1/TRBV3-2 | CASSQRPGVYTGELFF | TGTGCCAGCAGCCAACGACCGGGGGTGTACACCGGGGAGCTGTTTTTT
NA | TRBJ1-5 | TRBD1 | TRBV2 | CASIRTGEGPQHF | TGTGCCAGCATTCGAACAGGGGAAGGGCCCCAGCATTTT
NA | TRBJ1-1 | NA | TRBV7-2 | CASSFIGGRNTEAFF | TGTGCCAGCAGCTTTATTGGGGGGAGGAACACTGAAGCTTTCTTT
NA | TRBJ2-1 | TRBD2 | TRBV28 | CATSIRGGRSYNEQFF | TGTGCCACTTCGATTAGGGGCGGGAGATCCTACAATGAGCAGTTCTTC
NA | TRBJ1-6 | TRBD1 | TRBV6-2/TRBV6-3 | CASSQGDRIYSPLHF | TGTGCCAGCAGCCAAGGGGACAGGATCTACTCACCCCTCCACTTT
NA | TRBJ1-6 | NA | TRBV27 | CASSLWQGINSPLHF | TGTGCCAGCAGTTTATGGCAGGGCATTAATTCACCCCTCCACTTT
NA | TRBJ1-6 | NA | TRBV7-3 | CASSLKGAVGSPLHF | TGTGCCAGCAGCTTAAAAGGGGCGGTGGGATCACCCCTCCACTTT
NA | TRBJ2-3 | TRBD2 | TRBV7-2 | CASSAFKAGGGDTQYF | TGTGCCAGCAGCGCTTTCAAGGCGGGAGGAGGGGATACGCAGTATTTT
NA | TRBJ2-7 | TRBD2 | TRBV27 | CASSFSGSGSYEQYF | TGTGCCAGCAGTTTTTCTGGTAGCGGGAGCTACGAGCAGTACTTC
NA | TRBJ1-2 | NA | TRBV11-2 | CASSPSGLGYTF | TGTGCCAGCAGCCCTTCTGGGCTGGGCTACACCTTC
NA | TRBJ2-4 | NA | TRBV2 | CASSDGVPGMGIQYF | TGTGCCAGCAGTGACGGGGTCCCGGGTATGGGCATTCAGTACTTC
NA | TRBJ1-1 | TRBD1 | TRBV28 | CASSIGQGLAEAFF | TGTGCCAGCAGTATCGGACAGGGACTGGCTGAAGCTTTCTTT
NA | TRBJ2-7 | TRBD1 | TRBV6-2/TRBV6-3 | CASSPPGRGYEQYF | TGTGCCAGCAGTCCCCCGGGCAGGGGGTACGAGCAGTACTTC
NA | TRBJ2-7 | NA | TRBV9 | CASSVVGSSYEQYF | TGTGCCAGCAGCGTAGTCGGGAGCTCCTACGAGCAGTACTTC
NA | TRBJ2-1 | TRBD2 | TRBV11-2 | CASSLGRERGNEQFF | TGTGCCAGCAGCTTAGGGCGGGAGAGAGGCAATGAGCAGTTCTTC
NA | TRBJ1-2 | NA | TRBV28 | CASSLNSNYGYTF | TGTGCCAGCAGTTTAAACAGCAACTATGGCTACACCTTC
NA | TRBJ1-1 | NA | TRBV15 | CATSRTTRAFF | TGTGCCACCAGCAGGACAACCCGGGCTTTCTTT
NA | TRBJ2-3 | TRBD2 | TRBV4-2 | CASSQDPPNSGRLGNTQYF | TGTGCCAGCAGCCAAGATCCTCCCAATAGCGGGAGGCTCGGGAATACGCAGTATTTT
NA | TRBJ1-1 | TRBD1 | TRBV27 | CASSVRGLYTEAFF | TGTGCCAGCAGTGTCAGGGGGCTGTACACTGAAGCTTTCTTT
once | TRBJ1-5 | TRBD1 | TRBV9 | CASSVSGTANQPQHF | TGTGCCAGCAGCGTATCCGGGACAGCTAATCAGCCCCAGCATTTT
once | TRBJ1-1 | NA | TRBV11-2 | CASSFYRVNTEAFF | TGTGCCAGCAGCTTTTACAGGGTAAACACTGAAGCTTTCTTT
NA | TRBJ2-7 | TRBD1 | TRBV6-6 | CASSPRGQGAHEQYF | TGTGCCAGCAGTCCCAGGGGACAGGGGGCCCACGAGCAGTACTTC
NA | TRBJ2-7 | NA | TRBV18 | CASSPPEGVREQYF | TGTGCCAGCTCACCACCGGAAGGGGTTAGGGAGCAGTACTTC
NA | TRBJ1-6 | TRBD1 | TRBV7-2 | CASSLAGGTGVSPLHF | TGTGCCAGCAGCTTAGCGGGCGGGACAGGGGTTTCACCCCTCCACTTT
NA | TRBJ1-3 | NA | TRBV18 | CASSPEAGTIRDF | TGTGCCAGCTCACCAGAAGCGGGAACCATAAGGGATTTT
NA | TRBJ2-7 | TRBD1 | TRBV15 | CATRRDRVGEQYF | TGTGCCACCCGCCGGGACAGGGTCGGTGAGCAGTACTTC
NA | TRBJ2-1 | TRBD2 | TRBV30 | CAWTWTSGSLPFF | TGTGCCTGGACTTGGACTAGCGGGAGTTTGCCGTTCTTC
NA | TRBJ2-7 | TRBD2 | TRBV27 | CASSLKRGYEQYF | TGTGCCAGCAGTCTAAAGCGGGGGTACGAGCAGTACTTC
NA | TRBJ1-2 | NA | TRBV2 | CASSDQGRTGYGYTF | TGTGCCAGCAGTGACCAGGGAAGAACAGGCTATGGCTACACCTTC
NA | TRBJ2-3 | NA | TRBV9 | CASTARGSTDTQYF | TGTGCCAGCACAGCAAGGGGTAGCACAGATACGCAGTATTTT
NA | TRBJ2-1 | NA | TRBV4-1 | CASSQTVRVWGEQFF | TGCGCCAGCAGCCAAACCGTGCGGGTCTGGGGTGAGCAGTTCTTC
NA | TRBJ2-3 | TRBD2 | TRBV3-1/TRBV3-2 | CASSAFGIAGGPDTQYF | TGTGCCAGCAGCGCTTTCGGGATAGCGGGAGGGCCAGATACGCAGTATTTT
once | TRBJ2-2 | TRBD2 | TRBV7-2 | CASSLASGRAPGELFF | TGTGCCAGCAGCTTAGCTAGCGGGAGGGCCCCCGGGGAGCTGTTTTTT
NA | TRBJ1-5 | NA | TRBV5-1 | CASSADSGINQPQHF | TGCGCCAGCAGCGCGGACAGTGGGATCAATCAGCCCCAGCATTTT
NA | TRBJ2-3 | TRBD2 | TRBV19 | CASNGGELGENTQYF | TGTGCCAGTAACGGGGGGGAGCTAGGAGAGAATACGCAGTATTTT
NA | TRBJ2-7 | NA | TRBV5-5 | CASSRGTYEQYF | TGTGCCAGCAGTCGGGGGACCTACGAGCAGTACTTC
NA | TRBJ1-4 | NA | TRBV12-2 | CASPKGGDSEKLFF | TGTGCAAGTCCCAAGGGCGGGGATTCTGAAAAACTGTTTTTT
NA | TRBJ2-7 | TRBD2 | TRBV18 | CASSVAGSYEQYF | TGTGCCAGCTCAGTAGCGGGAAGTTACGAGCAGTACTTC
NA | TRBJ1-5 | TRBD1 | TRBV28 | CASSLGGQGDQPQHF | TGTGCCAGCAGTTTGGGCGGGCAGGGGGATCAGCCCCAGCATTTT
NA | TRBJ1-1 | NA | TRBV6-4 | CASSDQLNTEAFF | TGTGCCAGCAGTGACCAGTTGAACACTGAAGCTTTCTTT
NA | TRBJ2-7 | NA | TRBV5-1 | CASSLGGEQYF | TGCGCCAGCAGCTTGGGAGGCGAGCAGTACTTC
NA | TRBJ2-7 | TRBD2 | TRBV5-4 | CASSLASGPYEQYF | TGTGCCAGCAGCTTAGCTAGCGGGCCATACGAGCAGTACTTC
NA | TRBJ1-3 | TRBD1 | TRBV3-1/TRBV3-2 | CASRGQDSGNTIYF | TGTGCCAGCAGGGGACAGGACTCTGGAAACACCATATATTTT